This TCR beta chain was recorded in a study of response to subunit inactivated influenza vaccine. The study, taken as a whole, reports: There was a suggestion from the authors that each seasonal influenza vaccination recruits few new T cells.

MiXCR was run by TCRdb on the RT-PCR reads, yielding one entry per CDR3 protein. In the table there are around 580,000 distinct CDR3 sequences, roughly 15% of which are singletons. As concerns this clonotype: What it binds is unknown.

Germline V lookup: CDR1 SGDLS, CDR2 YYNGEE. V was clipped by 1 base and J by 5 bases; unmatched bases: 2. CDR3 length: 14 amino acids. The chain has TRBV9 and TRBJ2-5; 10 positions match TRBD2. The TCR originated in a man in his fifties who received an inactivated influenza vaccine. This specimen consisted of PBMCs from blood, obtained 12 days after vaccination. The DNA for the CDR3 is TGTGCCAGCAGCGTACTAGCGGGGGACGAGACCCAGTACTTC. Translated: CASSVLAGDETQYF.